This T cell receptor (beta chain) appears in the sequencing data of a study of cytotoxic CD8 clonotypes in ibrutinib-treated CLL. Across the study: Among the patients, around ten presented as relapsed/refractory and 15 as treatment-naive; 17 showed unmutated IGHV.

Sequencing used immunoSEQ multiplex PCR; TCRdb keeps in-frame clones, though not all of them. The data show more than 110,000 clones, approximately 90% seen once. Trimming cost V 2 bases and J 4 bases, with 14 bases left between them. This CDR3 has 14 amino acids. CDR1 is SQVTM and CDR2 is ANQGSEA in the germline V gene. Details on this clone: Its antigen is as yet unknown.

Regarding the study as a whole: There were few public clonotypes, and on treatment they contracted or stayed stable.

This TCR derives from a human donor with chronic lymphocytic leukemia. The sample was PBMCs, taken after 12 months of ibrutinib treatment. This chain uses TRBV29-1 with TRBJ2-5, with D possibly matching TRBD1 (5 bases). CDR3 in DNA: TGCAGCGTTGAAAGGGTGGGGCAGGGAGAGACCCAGTACTTC. Its translation is CSVERVGQGETQYF. Based on the CDR3 plus reference TRBV29-1 and TRBJ2-5, the full variable domain is SAVISQKPSRDICQRGTSLTIQCQVDSQVTMMFWYRQQPGQSLTLIATANQGSEATYESGFVIDKFPISRPNLTFSTLTVSNMSPEDSSIYLCSVERVGQGETQYFGPGTRLLVL.